This T cell receptor (beta chain) appears in the sequencing data of a study of cytomegalovirus exposure and HLA in healthy donors. The study's findings and limits: TCR beta sequences reportedly predicted most subjects' HLA-A and HLA-B alleles accurately. When analyzed later, the rates of TCR association showed variation by HLA locus, with DRB1 the most and HLA-C the fewest. The study had only CMV serostatus as immune exposure information. Among donors in an Asian-associated ancestry cluster, a later analysis reportedly found fewer N-insertions than the roughly 700-donor mean.

Notes on this clone: As yet, its antigen is unknown.

The PCR made use of 60 Vbeta and 13 Jbeta primers. Sequencing used immunoSEQ multiplex PCR; TCRdb keeps in-frame clones, though not all of them. Of over 150,000 clones in the sample, roughly 77% were seen once. Source material: PBMCs. This sequence was found in a male donor in good health and CMV-seronegative.

CDR3: CASSEEGRGVAGYTF. CDR3 bases: TGTGCCAGCAGTGAAGAGGGGCGGGGGGTAGCGGGCTACACCTTC. The chain couples TRBV6-1 to TRBJ1-2; a possible D gene is TRBD1 (5 bases). The CDR3 loop spans 15 amino acids. Germline CDR1 is MNHNS and CDR2 is SASEGT. V lost 1 base, J lost 8 bases, and 17 bases lay in between.